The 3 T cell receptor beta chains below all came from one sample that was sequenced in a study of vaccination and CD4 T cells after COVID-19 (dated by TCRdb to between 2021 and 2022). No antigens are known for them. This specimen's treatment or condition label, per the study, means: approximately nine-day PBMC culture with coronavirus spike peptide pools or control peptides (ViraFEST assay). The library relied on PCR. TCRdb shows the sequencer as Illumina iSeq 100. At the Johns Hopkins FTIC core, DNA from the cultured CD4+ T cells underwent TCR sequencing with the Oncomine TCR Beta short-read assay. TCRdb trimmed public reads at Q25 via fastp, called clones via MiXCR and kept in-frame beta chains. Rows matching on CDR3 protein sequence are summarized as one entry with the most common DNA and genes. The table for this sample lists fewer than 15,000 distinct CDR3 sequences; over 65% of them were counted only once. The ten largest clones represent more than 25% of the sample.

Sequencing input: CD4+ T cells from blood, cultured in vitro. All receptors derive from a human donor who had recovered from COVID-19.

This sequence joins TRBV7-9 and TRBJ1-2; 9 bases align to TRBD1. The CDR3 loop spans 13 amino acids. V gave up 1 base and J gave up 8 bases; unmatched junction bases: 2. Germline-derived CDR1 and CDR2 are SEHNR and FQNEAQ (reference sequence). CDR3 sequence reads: CASSLGTGVGYTF. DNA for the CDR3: TGTGCCAGCAGCTTAGGGACAGGGGTCGGCTACACCTTC.

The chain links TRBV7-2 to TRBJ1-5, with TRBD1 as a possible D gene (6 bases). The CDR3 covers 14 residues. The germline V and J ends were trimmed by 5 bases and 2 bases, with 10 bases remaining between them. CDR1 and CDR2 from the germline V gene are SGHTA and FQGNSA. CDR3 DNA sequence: TGTGCCAGCAGCCCACGGACAGGCAATCAGCCCCAGCATTTT. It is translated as CASSPRTGNQPQHF. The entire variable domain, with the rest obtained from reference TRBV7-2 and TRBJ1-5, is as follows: GAGVSQSPSNKVTEKGKDVELRCDPISGHTALYWYRQSLGQGLEFLIYFQGNSAPDKSGLPSDRFSAERTGGSVSTLTIQRTQQEDSAVYLCASSPRTGNQPQHFGDGTRLSIL.

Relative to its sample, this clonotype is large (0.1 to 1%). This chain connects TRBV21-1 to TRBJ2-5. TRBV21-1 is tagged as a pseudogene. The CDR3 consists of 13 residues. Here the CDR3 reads CASSLWGKETQYF. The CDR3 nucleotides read TGTGCCAGCAGTTTGTGGGGTAAGGAGACCCAGTACTTC.